A single sample is the source of the 9 T cell receptor beta chains below, sequenced in a study of Tregs in tolerant kidney transplant recipients. Measured with immunoSEQ multiplex PCR; TCRdb has only the in-frame clones, and not every one. The table has tens of thousands of clones, roughly 90% seen once; the top ten hold roughly 1.4%. Related graft donors supplied nonmyeloablative bone marrow transplants, and mixed chimerism was transient. The sequenced sample was CD4+ T cells from blood (PBMCs), obtained 24 months after the transplant. The receptors come from a human patient who received a combined kidney and bone marrow transplant. Some T cells may be provided by the graft donor.

The rearrangement uses TRBV4-3 and TRBJ2-3; 7 bases fit TRBD1. V dropped 0 bases and J dropped 0; count of bases not matched to a gene: 6. Per the germline V gene, CDR1 is LGHNA and CDR2 is YSLEER. The CDR3 covers 17 residues. This CDR3 reads CASSQEFQGDSTDTQYF. The CDR3 region has the DNA TGCGCCAGCAGCCAAGAGTTCCAGGGGGATAGCACAGATACGCAGTATTTT.

The rearrangement uses TRBV29-1 and TRBJ1-2, with 10 positions matching TRBD1. This CDR3 is 13 amino acids long. Germline trimming cut 2 bases from V and 7 bases from J; bases unmatched to any gene: 4. CDR1 is SQVTM and CDR2 is ANQGSEA in the germline V gene. DNA of the CDR3: TGCAGCGTTGAAAGGGACAGGGGAGTTGGCTACACCTTC. It is translated as CSVERDRGVGYTF.

This chain connects TRBV19 to TRBJ1-2; D gene ambiguous. The germline V and J ends were trimmed by 5 bases and 8 bases, with 12 bases remaining between them. The V gene's germline CDR1 is LNHDA and CDR2 SQIVND (reference sequence). CDR3 length equals 12 residues. CDR3 residues: CASSRREDGYTF. DNA of the CDR3: TGTGCCAGTAGTCGCCGGGAAGACGGCTACACCTTC.

The gene calls are TRBV7-2 and TRBJ2-7, with TRBD2 matching 7 bases. Germline-derived CDR1 and CDR2 are SGHTA and FQGNSA. This CDR3 has 14 residues. J lost 3 bases, V lost 2 bases, and 4 bases had no gene match. The CDR3, as DNA: TGTGCCAGCAGCTTAACCGGGAGGAGCTACGAGCAGTACTTC. This encodes CASSLTGRSYEQYF.

This clone was observed once. This chain uses TRBV7-2 with TRBJ2-3, with D possibly matching TRBD2 (7 bases). Trimming stripped 4 bases from V and 3 bases from J, with 20 bases between. The germline V gene encodes CDR1 SGHTA and CDR2 FQGNSA. The CDR3 covers 17 residues. CDR3 in amino acids: CASSSGIGGRGTDTQYF. The CDR3 DNA reads as TGTGCCAGCAGCTCAGGGATAGGTGGGAGGGGGACAGATACGCAGTATTTT.

The V and J genes are TRBV7-2 and TRBJ2-2; 9 bases match TRBD1. Losses at the gene ends were 2 bases for V and 4 bases for J; bases not matched to a gene: 8. The CDR3 is made up of 17 amino acids. Per germline, CDR1 SGHTA and CDR2 FQGNSA. The CDR3 here is CASSLTRTGGTTGELFF. The CDR3 DNA reads TGTGCCAGCAGCTTAACCCGAACAGGGGGCACCACCGGGGAGCTGTTTTTT.

The genes are TRBV5-6 and TRBJ1-2, with a weak D call TRBD1 (5 bases). There are 15 residues in the CDR3. Germline V gene lookup returns CDR1 SGHDT and CDR2 YYEEEE. The germline V and J ends were trimmed by 0 bases and 5 bases, with 14 bases remaining between them. In DNA form, the CDR3 reads TGTGCCAGCAGCTTGGGGACTACAGGCTTGTATGGCTACACCTTC. Its translation is CASSLGTTGLYGYTF. Together with reference TRBV5-6 and TRBJ1-2, the CDR3 gives the full variable domain: DAGVTQSPTHLIKTRGQQVTLRCSPKSGHDTVSWYQQALGQGPQFIFQYYEEEERQRGNFPDRFSGHQFPNYSSELNVNALLLGDSALYLCASSLGTTGLYGYTFGSGTRLTVV.

Only one count was recorded for this clone. The chain couples TRBV29-1 to TRBJ1-4, with 8 nucleotides matching TRBD1. CDR1 and CDR2 from the germline V gene are SQVTM and ANQGSEA. This CDR3 is 14 amino acids long. The J segment lost 5 bases and the V segment lost 4 bases, leaving 6 bases of the junction unmatched. The CDR3 coding sequence is TGCAGCGTTGGGAGGACAGGGTCCAATGAAAAACTGTTTTTT. Translation: CSVGRTGSNEKLFF.

V gene TRBV28 combines with J gene TRBJ2-3; D is undetermined. Germline V gene data show CDR1 as MDHEN and CDR2 as SYDVKM. V shed 3 bases and J shed 7 bases, with 8 bases lying between them. This CDR3 has 12 amino acids. CDR3 in amino acids: CASSFSRYTQYF. In nucleotides, the CDR3 is TGTGCCAGCAGTTTTTCGCGATATACGCAGTATTTT.